This T cell receptor beta chain is drawn from a study of shared clonotypes between healthy human individuals. Study outcomes and limitations: Several donors shared about 5% of their naive CD4 clonotypes. The small donor group covered limited genetic and exposure diversity.

Both CD45RO+ cells and CCR7-negative CD45RA+ TemRA cells were combined to make up CD8 memory. The germline V gene encodes CDR1 LNHDA and CDR2 SQIVND (reference sequence). V was cut by 5 bases and J by 2 bases, with 13 bases left in between. The CDR3 runs 15 residues. Remarks on this clone: Its antigen remains unidentified.

The DNA input per sorted-subset replicate PCR was around 200 ng, corresponding to 25,000 to 30,000 T cell genomes. Libraries were prepared by immunoSEQ multiplex PCR; TCRdb keeps only in-frame clonotypes and omits some of them. This table holds roughly 660,000 clones, roughly 91% found once. The sequenced sample consisted of memory CD8+ T cells from PBMCs. Subset given: CD45RO+ cells pooled with CCR7-negative TemRA cells. The sequence came from a young man in good health. Some clones in this sample may be carry-over from other donors' samples. This sequence joins TRBV19 and TRBJ2-1; D is unclear. The CDR3 loop is CASSRRAQAYNEQFF. The CDR3 nucleotides are TGTGCCAGTAGTCGCCGGGCTCAGGCCTACAATGAGCAGTTCTTC.